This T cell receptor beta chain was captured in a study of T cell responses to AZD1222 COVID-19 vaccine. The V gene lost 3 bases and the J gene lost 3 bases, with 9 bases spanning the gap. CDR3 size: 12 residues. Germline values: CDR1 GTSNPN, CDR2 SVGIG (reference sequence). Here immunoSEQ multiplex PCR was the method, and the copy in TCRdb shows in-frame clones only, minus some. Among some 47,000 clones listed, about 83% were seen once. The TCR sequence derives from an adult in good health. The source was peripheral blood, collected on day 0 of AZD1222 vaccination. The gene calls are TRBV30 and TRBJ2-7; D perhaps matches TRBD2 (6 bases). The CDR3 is CAWSGGIYEQYF. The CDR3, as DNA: TGTGCCTGGAGCGGAGGGATCTACGAGCAGTACTTC.